These 5 T cell receptor beta chains originate from one sample sequenced in a study of CD8+CD57+ T cells in acquired aplastic anemia. Genomic DNA provided the template from which TCR beta VDJ and CDR3 profiles were obtained. TCRdb itself ran the reads through MiXCR, one entry per CDR3 protein. This table has more than 95,000 distinct CDR3 sequences, approximately 40% appearing once. An expansion of CD8+CD57+ cells by flow cytometry had been shown in patients chosen for sequencing. The sequencing input was sorted CD4+, CD8+, or CD8+CD57+ T cells (not recorded which) from PBMCs. Source of these receptors: a human donor with aplastic anemia.

The J gene is TRBJ1-2, the V gene TRBV2, with unresolved D. The germline V and J ends were trimmed by 7 bases and 8 bases, with 11 bases remaining between them. Germline V lookup: CDR1 SNHLY, CDR2 FYNNEI. The CDR3 is 11 residues long. The CDR3 sequence: CASTQGSGYTF. CDR3 DNA: TGTGCCAGCACCCAAGGGAGCGGCTACACCTTC. Complete variable domain (other parts from reference TRBV2 and TRBJ1-2): EPEVTQTPSHQVTQMGQEVILRCVPISNHLYFYWYRQILGQKVEFLVSFYNNEISEKSEIFDDQFSVERPDGSNFTLKIRSTKLEDSAMYFCASTQGSGYTFGSGTRLTVV.

Ten or more counts support this clonotype. CDR3 loop: CSVPRGEKLFF. The CDR3 DNA is TGCAGCGTCCCGAGGGGTGAAAAACTGTTTTTT. The chain carries TRBV29-1 and TRBJ1-4; D is possibly TRBD1 (5 bases). CDR1 is SQVTM and CDR2 is ANQGSEA in the germline V gene. V was pared by 6 bases and J by 7 bases, with 9 bases between. The CDR3 contains 11 residues.

This clonotype has at least ten counts. This rearrangement joins TRBV12-3 or TRBV12-4 to TRBJ1-2; D gene unclear. V gave up 2 bases and J gave up 8 bases, with 12 bases separating them. This CDR3 comprises 13 residues. As DNA, the CDR3 is TGTGCCAGCAGTTTATTGGTAGGGAAAGGCTACACCTTC. Its protein is CASSLLVGKGYTF.

CDR3 region: CASSLPGQYYGYTF. The DNA of the CDR3 is TGTGCCAGCAGTCTTCCGGGACAGTACTATGGCTACACCTTC. The chain combines TRBV12-3 or TRBV12-4 with TRBJ1-2, with 7 bases fitting TRBD1. The CDR3 contains 14 residues. V gave up 5 bases and J gave up 3 bases; unmatched junction bases: 6.

Comment on this clonotype: A much bigger clone sits one base away, suggesting this may be a read error. The chain combines TRBV6-5 with TRBJ2-7; D is uncertain. The CDR3 is 10 amino acids. The germline CDR1 and CDR2 sequences are MNHEY and SVGAGI. This chain's CDR3 is CASKDEKEHF. CDR3 nucleotides: TGTGCCAGCAAGGACGAGAAGGAGCACTTC.